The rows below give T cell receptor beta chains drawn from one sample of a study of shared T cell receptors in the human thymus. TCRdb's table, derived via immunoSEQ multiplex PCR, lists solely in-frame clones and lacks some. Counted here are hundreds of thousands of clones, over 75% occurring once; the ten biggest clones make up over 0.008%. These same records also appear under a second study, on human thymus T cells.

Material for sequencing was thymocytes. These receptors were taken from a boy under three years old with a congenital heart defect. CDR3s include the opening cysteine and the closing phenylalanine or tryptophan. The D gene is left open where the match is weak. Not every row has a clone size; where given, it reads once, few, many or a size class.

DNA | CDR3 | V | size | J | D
TGCGCCAGCAGTGCGTCTTGGCGGGGTGAGCAGTTCTTC | CASSASWRGEQFF | TRBV10-2 | - | TRBJ2-1 | -
TGTGCCAGCAGCCGAGACAGGGGAGAGCAGTACTTC | CASSRDRGEQYF | TRBV5-4 | - | TRBJ2-7 | TRBD1
TGTGCCAGCAGCTTGTATAGCAATCAGCCCCAGCATTTT | CASSLYSNQPQHF | TRBV11-2 | - | TRBJ1-5 | -
TGTGCCAGCAGCAGCCCTAGCGGGAGGGCCGGTACGCAGTATTTT | CASSSPSGRAGTQYF | TRBV7-9 | - | TRBJ2-3 | TRBD2
TGTGCCAGCTCACCAACCGGGTTCCCGGTATACTATGGCTACACCTTC | CASSPTGFPVYYGYTF | TRBV18 | - | TRBJ1-2 | -
TGTGCCAGCAGCCAAGATCCCGGGTTCGGTAAGAACGAAGAGACCCAGTACTTC | CASSQDPGFGKNEETQYF | TRBV7-9 | - | TRBJ2-5 | -
TGTGCCAGCAGCTGGGGGGACAGACTATACGAGCAGTACTTC | CASSWGDRLYEQYF | TRBV5-5 | - | TRBJ2-7 | -
TGCGCCAGCAGCTCGGTAAAACGGCGGGGTCGTCCGACTGAAGCTTTCTTT | CASSSVKRRGRPTEAFF | TRBV5-1 | few | TRBJ1-1 | -
TGTGCCACCACTGGGACTAGCGGGGCCCTTAACGGGACAGATACGCAGTATTTT | CATTGTSGALNGTDTQYF | TRBV28 | - | TRBJ2-3 | TRBD2
TGTGCCAGCTCACCAAAGCGGGATGTTGATGAGCAGTTCTTC | CASSPKRDVDEQFF | TRBV18 | - | TRBJ2-1 | TRBD2
TGCGCCAGCAGCTTCACAGGAGTCGGCTCCTACGAGCAGTACTTC | CASSFTGVGSYEQYF | TRBV5-1 | - | TRBJ2-7 | -
TGTGCCAGCACCCCGACAGGTCGGGCCTACGAGCAGTACTTC | CASTPTGRAYEQYF | TRBV7-9 | few | TRBJ2-7 | -
TGTGCCAGCAGCGTAGGTACGGAGGGGGGGGCGAATGGCTATGGCTACACCTTC | CASSVGTEGGANGYGYTF | TRBV9 | - | TRBJ1-2 | -
TGTGCCAGCAGCTCCCTCTGGCCGTCTAGGAATGAGCAGTTCTTC | CASSSLWPSRNEQFF | TRBV7-9 | - | TRBJ2-1 | -
TGTGCCAGCAGCTTATCTGGGACATCTAATGAAAAACTGTTTTTT | CASSLSGTSNEKLFF | TRBV7-9 | - | TRBJ1-4 | -
TGTGCCAGCAGCCCCGACAGGGTTCAGGAGACCCAGTACTTC | CASSPDRVQETQYF | TRBV11-2 | - | TRBJ2-5 | TRBD1
TGCGCCAGCAGCCAAGATCACAGGGAATTTAGCAATCAGCCCCAGCATTTT | CASSQDHREFSNQPQHF | TRBV4-3 | - | TRBJ1-5 | -
TGTGCCTGGAGTGTTGGGACAGGGTCCTACAATGAGCAGTTCTTC | CAWSVGTGSYNEQFF | TRBV30 | - | TRBJ2-1 | TRBD1
TGTGCCAGCTCACCACGTCCAGGGAGGGAGACAGATACGCAGTATTTT | CASSPRPGRETDTQYF | TRBV18 | - | TRBJ2-3 | TRBD2
TGTGCCATCAGTGAGGGGGGAGGGCAAGAGACCCAGTACTTC | CAISEGGGQETQYF | TRBV10-3 | - | TRBJ2-5 | TRBD2
TGTGCCAGCAGTCGACAGCCTAACTATGGCTACACCTTC | CASSRQPNYGYTF | TRBV6-6 | - | TRBJ1-2 | -
TGTGCCAGCAGCCGTGGTAGCGGGGGATACAATGAGCAGTTCTTC | CASSRGSGGYNEQFF | TRBV7-9 | - | TRBJ2-1 | TRBD2
TGTGCCAGCAGTTACCAACAAAACAGGGGATTTCAGCAGTACTTC | CASSYQQNRGFQQYF | TRBV6-5 | - | TRBJ2-7 | TRBD1
TGCGCCAGCAGCCAAGAAGAGACAGGGTGGGGCTACACCTTC | CASSQEETGWGYTF | TRBV4-1 | - | TRBJ1-2 | TRBD1
TGTGCCAGCAGCTTAGAAGGGGTAGCGGGTACGGTTTTCTACGAGCAGTACTTC | CASSLEGVAGTVFYEQYF | TRBV5-4 | - | TRBJ2-7 | TRBD2
TGTGCCAGCAGCTTGGGGGCCTTTTCCCAAGAGACCCAGTACTTC | CASSLGAFSQETQYF | TRBV5-6 | - | TRBJ2-5 | -
TGTGCCAGCAGTTTGAGGCCGGGACAAAACGGCTACACCTTC | CASSLRPGQNGYTF | TRBV28 | - | TRBJ1-2 | -
TGTGCCAGCAGCTTAATCGACACCCCAGATCGGGGCACTGAAGCTTTCTTT | CASSLIDTPDRGTEAFF | TRBV7-9 | - | TRBJ1-1 | -
TGTGCCAGCAGCGTAGGACTAGCTGAGACCCAGTACTTC | CASSVGLAETQYF | TRBV9 | - | TRBJ2-5 | TRBD2